This is a list of T cell receptor beta chains from one sample in a study of blood T cells in healthy people across ages. TCRdb used MiXCR to reprocess the 5' RACE reads, holding one entry per CDR3 protein. The sample lists about 800,000 distinct CDR3 sequences; about 47% were seen once. Sequencing was performed on blood. Receptor source: a man older than 75 in good health. Both conserved end residues are part of each CDR3.

length,V,J,CDR3
16,TRBV7-3,TRBJ2-3,CASNRLAGGQGDTQYF
16,TRBV7-2,TRBJ1-1,CASSLGSFQGGTEAFF
12,TRBV28,TRBJ1-2,CASRAPPGGYTF
15,TRBV9,TRBJ2-1,CASSADRGSPNEQFF
14,TRBV3-1,TRBJ2-7,CASSQVAGEYEQYF
17,TRBV7-8,.,CASTPPPLVERKETQYF
16,TRBV2,TRBJ1-2,CAGETVGGQTNYGYTF
14,TRBV4-3,TRBJ2-1,CASSPDFDTNEQFF
15,TRBV20-1,.,CSARNASRAYNEQYF
14,TRBV27,TRBJ2-7,CASSPHRESYEQYF
15,TRBV6-5,TRBJ2-1,CASSNRGSAYNEQFF
14,TRBV12-3/TRBV12-4,TRBJ2-7,CASSVRGFDYEQYF
17,TRBV4-3,TRBJ1-1,CASSRGLGRGMNTEAFF
14,TRBV7-2,TRBJ1-2,CASRRTGPNYDYTF
14,TRBV20-1,TRBJ2-5,CSARVGANQETQYF
18,TRBV5-1,TRBJ2-5,CASSKGLESGVYQETQYF
19,TRBV4-2,TRBJ2-3,CASSQELFVVSGMTDTQYF
15,TRBV18,TRBJ2-5,CASSPPFLGGETQYF
16,TRBV7-8,TRBJ2-1,CASSTPTSGVYNEQFF
15,TRBV20-1,TRBJ2-7,CSASMTSGRASEQYF
16,TRBV10-3,TRBJ2-5,CAISDPQRGGRETQYF
14,TRBV6-6,TRBJ2-5,CASNYGSSGETQYF
16,TRBV12-3/TRBV12-4,TRBJ1-4,CASSRGQGSTNEKLFF
17,TRBV7-2,TRBJ2-1,CASSLVSSGSSYNEQFF
14,TRBV20-1,TRBJ2-5,CSAWRWGVGETQYF
12,TRBV15,TRBJ2-1,CATSYLGLEQFF
13,TRBV10-3,TRBJ2-7,CAISGVSAYEQYF
15,TRBV18,TRBJ1-2,CASSPETGGAYGYTF
17,TRBV4-3,TRBJ2-5,CASSQDVGTGRRVTQYF
16,TRBV7-2,TRBJ2-3,CASSLYAGHYTDTQYF
15,TRBV29-1,TRBJ2-1,CSVPRGTSGYNEQFF
15,TRBV5-1,TRBJ2-7,CASSSRDRLAYEQYF
15,TRBV28,TRBJ1-1,CASELGDNTNTEAFF
15,TRBV5-6,.,CASSIRGTNSYEQYF
14,TRBV6-1,TRBJ2-1,CASRTSGSFNEQFF
15,TRBV28,TRBJ2-1,CASSPPMNRGNEQFF
16,TRBV9,TRBJ2-7,CASSLTGTSPTHEQYF
16,TRBV20-1,.,CSAERAPSSSYNEQYF
15,TRBV3-1,TRBJ2-2,CASSQGTGRTGELFF
15,TRBV9,TRBJ2-2,CASSPTSGAHGELFF
14,TRBV6-5,TRBJ2-7,CASSDDQGANEQYF
15,TRBV7-2,TRBJ2-2,CASSSKAQNTGELFF
16,TRBV7-2,TRBJ2-3,CASSFQGGLGTDTQYF
18,TRBV7-8,TRBJ2-3,CASSLESQGWGLTDTQYF
13,TRBV2,TRBJ2-1,CASQYHKGTEQFF
15,TRBV15,TRBJ2-3,CATSREDTYLDTQYF
13,TRBV20-1,TRBJ1-5,CSASQQSRQPQHF
13,TRBV10-3,TRBJ1-1,CAISDGAHTEASF
16,TRBV7-2,TRBJ2-5,CASRRTSGGGPMTQYF
14,TRBV4-3,TRBJ1-4,CASSHRQGNEKLFF
15,TRBV7-2,TRBJ2-1,CASSPAGGSKNEQFF
17,TRBV11-3,TRBJ2-3,CASSLGNTGLGYYTQYF
14,TRBV30,TRBJ2-2,CAWRPHGDTGGLFF